The clone carrying this T cell receptor beta chain has ten or more counts. The target antigen is unknown. The CDR3 is 14 residues long. With 1 base clipped from V and 10 bases from J, the junction kept 6 bases outside the gene matches. The entry originates in a study of response to subunit inactivated influenza vaccine. TCRdb reprocessed the RT-PCR reads via MiXCR and lists one record per CDR3 protein. The data show about 500,000 distinct CDR3 sequences, under 8.5% seen once. Broader study findings: The authors suggested that every seasonal influenza vaccination recruits few new T cells.

This clonotype was sampled from a man aged 45 to 70 who received an inactivated influenza vaccine. V is TRBV12-3 or TRBV12-4 and J is TRBJ2-1; TRBD1 matches 8 bases. The specimen was PBMCs from blood, collected less than 30 months after vaccination. CDR3 sequence reads: CASSLGTGFGEQFF. In DNA, the CDR3 is TGTGCCAGCAGTTTAGGGACAGGGTTTGGGGAGCAGTTCTTC.